Detailed here is one T cell receptor (beta chain). Its antigen remains unidentified. These data originate in a study of T-cell reconstitution after alpha-beta-depleted transplantation in children. Study-level findings and limits: Several hundred graft clones that had expanded were reportedly the source of alpha-beta T cells about two months after transplant.

A library of TCRbeta sequences, prepared with unique molecular identifiers, was generated. TCRdb re-called the PCR reads with MiXCR, one entry per CDR3 protein. The sample carries fewer than 550,000 distinct CDR3 sequences, about an eighth recorded once. This CDR3 has 18 residues. Germline loops: CDR1 MNHEY, CDR2 SVGEGT. J was trimmed by 5 bases and V by 6 bases; bases with no gene match: 16. Material: PBMCs, mostly from graft donor cells, obtained 180 days after TCRalphabeta/CD19-depleted stem cell transplant. The TCR originated in a female patient aged 2 to 10 who had a stem cell transplant for aplastic anemia, so the T cells may come from the graft donor. The chain carries TRBV6-2 or TRBV6-3 and TRBJ2-5; 12 bases line up with TRBD2. For the CDR3, the DNA is TGTGCCAGCAGAGCCACGACTAGCGGGAGCTCTTACGGGGAGACCCAGTACTTC. This codes for CASRATTSGSSYGETQYF.